The present T cell receptor (beta chain) was sequenced within a study of somatic mutations in cytotoxic T cells in rheumatoid arthritis. General study findings and limits: Within 8 of 65 patients, the single biggest CD8+ clone made up more than 20% of CD8+ cells.

About this clone: As yet, its antigen is unknown.

CDR3 length equals 16 residues. Germline CDR1 reads SGDLS; CDR2 reads YYNGEE. With V trimmed by 0 bases and J by 6 bases, 7 bases remained unmatched. Assay used: immunoSEQ multiplex PCR; TCRdb lists only in-frame clones, some missing. Among around 6,400 clones listed, 72% were seen once. The sample comprised CD8+ T cells sorted from blood. The sequence was obtained from a woman in her 50s in good health. The V and J genes are TRBV9 and TRBJ2-3, with TRBD2 matching 10 bases. The CDR3 region has the DNA TGTGCCAGCAGCGTAGCAAGCGGGGGGGCCGGGGATACGCAGTATTTT. Amino acid sequence: CASSVASGGAGDTQYF.